The clone carrying this T cell receptor (beta chain) appeared many times. The antigen is unknown. This entry is derived from a study of neurological immune-mediated disorders. Study-wide points: Among expanded clones, no CDR3 amino acid sequences were shared across subjects, a pattern suggesting private repertoires in all groups. Healthy controls had more TCR clonal expansion than multiple sclerosis, which showed the least, whereas HTLV-1-associated myelopathy showed the most.

Time point here: longitudinal time-point 2. Unsorted libraries used 2 million PBMCs kept at -80 degrees C. The authors produced cDNA by 5'RACE using 10-nucleotide random UMIs. TCRdb re-called the 5' RACE reads with MiXCR, one entry per CDR3 protein. Of about 49,000 distinct CDR3 sequences listed, around 12% were seen once; the top ten hold 4.5%. Source material: PBMCs. The sequence came from a male donor with HTLV-1-associated myelopathy (HAM/TSP).

The CDR3: CASRRHVKGETQYF. CDR3 coding DNA: TGTGCCAGCAGAAGACACGTGAAAGGGGAGACCCAGTACTTC. The V gene is TRBV6-5, the J gene TRBJ2-5; D call uncertain. The CDR3 totals 14 residues. Germline V gives CDR1 MNHEY, CDR2 SVGAGI. Trimming took off 6 bases at V and 5 bases at J, with 16 bases between the two ends.